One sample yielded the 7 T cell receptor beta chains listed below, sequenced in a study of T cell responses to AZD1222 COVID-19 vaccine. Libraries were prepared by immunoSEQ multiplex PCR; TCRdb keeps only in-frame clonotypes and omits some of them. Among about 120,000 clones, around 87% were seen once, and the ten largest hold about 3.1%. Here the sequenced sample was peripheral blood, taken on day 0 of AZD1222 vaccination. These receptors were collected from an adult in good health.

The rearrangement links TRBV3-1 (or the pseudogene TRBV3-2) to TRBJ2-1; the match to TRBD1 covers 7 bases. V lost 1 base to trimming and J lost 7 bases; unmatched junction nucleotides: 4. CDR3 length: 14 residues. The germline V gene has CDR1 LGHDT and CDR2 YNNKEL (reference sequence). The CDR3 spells CASSQAGTANEQFF. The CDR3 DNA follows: TGTGCCAGCAGCCAAGCCGGGACAGCAAATGAGCAGTTCTTC.

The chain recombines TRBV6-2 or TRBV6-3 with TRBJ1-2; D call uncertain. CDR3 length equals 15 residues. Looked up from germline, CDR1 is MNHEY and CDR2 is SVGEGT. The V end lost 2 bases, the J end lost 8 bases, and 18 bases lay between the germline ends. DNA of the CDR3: TGTGCCAGCAGTTACCTCCCTGGGGAGCTGGGCGGCTACACCTTC. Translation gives CASSYLPGELGGYTF.

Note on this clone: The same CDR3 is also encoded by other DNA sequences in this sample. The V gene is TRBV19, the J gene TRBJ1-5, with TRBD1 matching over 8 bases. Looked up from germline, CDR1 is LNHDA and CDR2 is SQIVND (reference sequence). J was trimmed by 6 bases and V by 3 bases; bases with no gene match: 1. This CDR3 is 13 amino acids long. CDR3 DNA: TGTGCCAGTAGTATGGACAGGGTTCAGCCCCAGCATTTT. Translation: CASSMDRVQPQHF.

The CDR3 region has the DNA TGTGCCAGCAGTTTACGTAGAAACACTGAAGCTTTCTTT. Translated, it gives CASSLRRNTEAFF. This chain links TRBV28 with TRBJ1-1; D is undetermined. The CDR3 contains 13 residues. The germline V gene encodes CDR1 MDHEN and CDR2 SYDVKM. With 2 bases removed from V and 2 bases from J, the gap between germline ends came to 6 bases.

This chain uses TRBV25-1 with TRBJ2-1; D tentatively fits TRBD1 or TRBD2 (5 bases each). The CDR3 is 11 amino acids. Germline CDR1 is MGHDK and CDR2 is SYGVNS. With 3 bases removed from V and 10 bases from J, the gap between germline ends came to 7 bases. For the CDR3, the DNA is TGTGCCAGCAGTGAGGGACGGGAGCAGTTCTTC. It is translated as CASSEGREQFF.

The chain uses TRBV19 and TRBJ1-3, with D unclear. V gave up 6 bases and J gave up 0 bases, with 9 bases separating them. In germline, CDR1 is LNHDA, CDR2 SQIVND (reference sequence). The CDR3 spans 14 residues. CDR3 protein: CASSPRVSGNTIYF. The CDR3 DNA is TGTGCCAGTAGCCCCCGGGTCTCTGGAAACACCATATATTTT.

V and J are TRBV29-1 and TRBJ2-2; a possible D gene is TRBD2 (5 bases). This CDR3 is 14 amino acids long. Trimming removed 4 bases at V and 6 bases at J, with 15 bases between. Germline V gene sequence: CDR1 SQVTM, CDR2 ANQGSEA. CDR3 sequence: CSVGEYRDAGELFF. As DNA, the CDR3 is TGCAGCGTTGGAGAATATCGGGATGCCGGGGAGCTGTTTTTT.